Shown below are 6 T cell receptor beta chains from a single sample sequenced in a study of T cell responses to AZD1222 COVID-19 vaccine. Libraries were prepared by immunoSEQ multiplex PCR; TCRdb keeps only in-frame clonotypes and omits some of them. Of some 170,000 clones listed, around nine tenths are singletons. Sequences were derived from peripheral blood, sampled on day 0 of AZD1222 vaccination. The source of these receptors is an adult in good health.

V usage is TRBV4-1 and J usage is TRBJ1-6; 8 bases agree with TRBD1. Germline values: CDR1 MGHRA, CDR2 YSYEKL. This CDR3 region has 19 residues. J was trimmed by 0 bases and V by 3 bases; bases with no gene match: 10. The CDR3 DNA reads TGCGCCAGCAGCCAGGATGGGACAGGCGCGAGCTCCTATAATTCACCCCTCCACTTT. This translates into CASSQDGTGASSYNSPLHF.

The chain recombines TRBV5-5 with TRBJ2-7; 8 positions agree with TRBD2. CDR1 is SGHKS and CDR2 is YYEKEE in the germline V gene (reference sequence). The CDR3 runs to 15 residues. V gave up 3 bases and J gave up 5 bases; unmatched junction bases: 10. The CDR3 sequence is CASSSQGSGSNEQYF. The CDR3 region has the DNA TGTGCCAGCAGCTCCCAGGGGAGCGGGAGTAACGAGCAGTACTTC.

The chain couples TRBV14 to TRBJ2-4, with D perhaps matching TRBD2 (6 bases). The CDR3 loop spans 13 amino acids. V shed 6 bases and J shed 8 bases, with 14 bases lying between them. CDR1 is SGHDN and CDR2 is FVKESK in the germline V gene. The CDR3: CASSPSGEDIQYF. The CDR3 nucleotides are TGTGCCAGCAGTCCCTCCGGGGAGGACATTCAGTACTTC. Based on the CDR3 plus reference TRBV14 and TRBJ2-4, the full variable domain is EAGVTQFPSHSVIEKGQTVTLRCDPISGHDNLYWYRRVMGKEIKFLLHFVKESKQDESGMPNNRFLAERTGGTYSTLKVQPAELEDSGVYFCASSPSGEDIQYFGAGTRLSVL.

This clone was seen only a few times. J is TRBJ2-1 and V is TRBV19, with unresolved D. This CDR3 is built from 15 residues. The V end was cut by 6 bases, the J end by 6 bases, with 18 bases between. Looked up from germline, CDR1 is LNHDA and CDR2 is SQIVND (reference sequence). CDR3 nucleotide sequence: TGTGCCAGTAGGGCCCTCGAGGCGGCGGTCAATGAGCAGTTCTTC. As protein: CASRALEAAVNEQFF.

The J gene is TRBJ2-2, the V gene TRBV9; TRBD2 matches 15 bases. From germline, CDR1 is SGDLS and CDR2 YYNGEE. There are 21 residues in the CDR3. V gave up 1 base and J gave up 0 bases; unmatched junction bases: 10. In DNA, the CDR3 is TGTGCCAGCAGCGTATCGCACGGGACTAGCGGGGGGACGGCGAACACCGGGGAGCTGTTTTTT. Encoded protein: CASSVSHGTSGGTANTGELFF.

The V gene is TRBV28, the J gene TRBJ2-7; 9 nucleotides agree with TRBD1. Germline V gives CDR1 MDHEN, CDR2 SYDVKM. Trimming removed 6 bases from V and 4 bases from J; junction bases left unmatched: 7. There are 14 residues in the CDR3. The CDR3 bases are TGTGCCAGCAGCCGGGGGACAGGGTCGTACGAGCAGTACGTC. Translated: CASSRGTGSYEQYV.